This T cell receptor (beta chain) was profiled in a study of blood T cell repertoires in COVID-19. Profiled with immunoSEQ multiplex PCR; TCRdb holds only in-frame clones, not every one. The sample lists 75,000 to 90,000 clones; 80% were seen once. The CDR3 is made up of 15 amino acids. Germline-derived CDR1 and CDR2 are LGHNA and YNFKEQ. With 4 bases removed from V and 2 bases from J, the gap between germline ends came to 13 bases. The chain recombines TRBV4-2 with TRBJ2-3; TRBD2 might be the D (7 bases). The sequenced sample consisted of peripheral blood. The receptor was isolated from a woman aged 40 to 50 with active or convalescent COVID-19. The chain's CDR3 is CASSPGEGYTDTQYF. CDR3 DNA sequence: TGTGCCAGCAGCCCAGGGGAGGGGTACACAGATACGCAGTATTTT.